What follows are 5 T cell receptor beta chains derived from one specimen sequenced in a study of blood T cell repertoires in COVID-19. Measured with immunoSEQ multiplex PCR; TCRdb has only the in-frame clones, and not every one. This table has approximately 100,000 clones, around 94% appearing once. The specimen was peripheral blood. The source is a man in his fifties with active COVID-19.

The rearrangement uses TRBV11-2 and TRBJ1-1, with no clear D. The V and J ends lost 0 bases and 0 bases respectively, with 2 bases between them. The CDR3 totals 13 residues. The germline V gene has CDR1 SGHAT and CDR2 FQNNGV. The CDR3 protein is CASSLDMNTEAFF. The CDR3 DNA sequence: TGTGCCAGCAGCTTAGATATGAACACTGAAGCTTTCTTT.

This clone was observed a single time. This chain uses TRBV7-8 with TRBJ1-2; D perhaps matches TRBD1 (6 bases). Per the germline V gene, CDR1 is SGHVS and CDR2 is FQNEAQ. This CDR3 is 14 amino acids long. Deletions cut 4 bases from V and 4 bases from J, with 13 bases between. CDR3 bases: TGTGCCAGCAGCTCGCGACAGGATTCCTATGGCTACACCTTC. It is translated as CASSSRQDSYGYTF.

V gene TRBV6-2 or TRBV6-3 combines with J gene TRBJ1-1; D gene unclear. Deletions cut 2 bases from V and 4 bases from J, with 8 bases between. The CDR3 spans 13 residues. CDR1 and CDR2 (germline): MNHEY, SVGEGT. CDR3 in DNA: TGTGCCAGCAGTTACGAGATACGCACTGAAGCTTTCTTT. Encoded protein: CASSYEIRTEAFF.

The V and J genes are TRBV2 and TRBJ1-1; possible D gene TRBD1, 5 bases. The CDR3 consists of 13 residues. Trimming pared 6 bases from V and 2 bases from J, leaving 10 bases between. Germline V gene lookup returns CDR1 SNHLY and CDR2 FYNNEI. This CDR3 is CASRGGRNTEAFF. As DNA, the CDR3 is TGTGCCAGCAGGGGGGGGAGAAACACTGAAGCTTTCTTT.

This clone was detected a few times. The chain employs TRBV5-1 and TRBJ2-7; D uncertain. CDR3 size: 11 residues. CDR1 and CDR2 from the germline V gene are SGHRS and YFSETQ. The V and J ends lost 3 bases and 3 bases respectively, with 4 bases between them. The DNA for the CDR3 is TGCGCCAGCAGCTCCGGCTACGAGCAGTACTTC. It yields the protein CASSSGYEQYF.